Listed here is a single TCR beta chain. PCR was performed using 60 Vbeta and 13 Jbeta primers. Clones were sequenced by immunoSEQ multiplex PCR, and TCRdb holds only the in-frame ones, with some missing. The table has about 130,000 clones, around 80% seen once. The sample originates from a study of cytomegalovirus exposure and HLA in healthy donors. This receptor was identified in a man aged 40-49 years in good health and CMV-seropositive. Material for sequencing was PBMCs.

CDR3 in DNA: TGTGCCAGCCGAGGGCAGGGGGCCAACACCGGGGAGCTGTTTTTT. Amino acids: CASRGQGANTGELFF. The rearrangement links TRBV19 to TRBJ2-2; TRBD1 aligns across 8 bases. Germline V gene lookup returns CDR1 LNHDA and CDR2 SQIVND (reference sequence). The CDR3 spans 15 residues. The J segment lost 2 bases and the V segment lost 9 bases, leaving 8 bases of the junction unmatched.